This entry describes one T cell receptor beta chain. The antigen is not known. Since a much larger clone is just one base distant, this may be a read error. MiXCR, run by TCRdb on the PCR reads, gives a single entry per CDR3 protein. The sample holds 60,000 to 70,000 distinct CDR3 sequences, 15% to 20% seen once. The data stem from a study of molecular identifiers for immune sequencing clone quantification. This CDR3 has 16 amino acids. CDR1 SGHNT and CDR2 YENEEA come from the germline V gene. The ends were cut back, 4 bases at V and 0 bases at J, with 13 bases in the middle. Notes on the study in general: Effector cells kept over 98% of their molecules in clones above 20 RNA copies, while naive cells kept under 1% there.

Sequenced material: naive CD8+ T cells from blood, with Jurkat cell RNA spiked in. The subset: FACS-sorted CD8+CD4-CCR7+CD45RA+ naive T cells. This TCR was recovered from a human donor in good health. Some libraries in this study had Jurkat cell RNA spiked in. The rearrangement joins TRBV11-3 to TRBJ2-1; D unclear. The CDR3 spells CASSSRSRISYNEQFF. The DNA for the CDR3 is TGTGCCAGCAGCTCCAGGTCCCGGATCTCCTACAATGAGCAGTTCTTC.